This entry features one T cell receptor (beta chain) sequence. Antigen unknown. This sample is drawn from a study of graft-versus-host responses after intestinal transplantation. Study overall: Induction with anti-thymocyte globulin, then tacrolimus and steroids for approximately three years, was given to all recipients.

This table comes from immunoSEQ multiplex PCR, and its TCRdb copy is limited to in-frame clones, with some not included. The repertoire holds around 90,000 clones, with over 80% as singletons. Points from the study as a whole: Individuals carrying graft-donor T cell macrochimerism showed high graft-versus-host to host-versus-graft clonal ratios in allografts. After transplant, early declines in HvG clones were associated with peak levels of circulating GvH clones. There were GvH clones found in recipient marrow, and some of them appeared first in ileum or blood.

Sequenced material: unstimulated CD8+ T cells sorted from spleen or lymph node cells, taken before intestinal transplant. This clonotype originated in a human donor who received an intestinal transplant.

The CDR3 spells CASSLVGHRAYEQYF. The CDR3 nucleotides read TGTGCCAGCAGTTTGGTTGGTCACAGAGCCTACGAGCAGTACTTC. The V and J genes are TRBV27 and TRBJ2-7, with D unresolved. In germline, CDR1 is MNHEY, CDR2 SMNVEV (reference sequence). The CDR3 sequence is 15 residues long. Between the trimmed V and J ends, which lost 3 bases and 2 bases, there was a span of 14 bases.